The present T cell receptor (beta chain) was sequenced within a study of cytomegalovirus exposure and HLA in healthy donors. Study-level results: Relative to equally common others, HLA-associated TCR beta chains showed greater clonal expansion in a later analysis. Donors belonging to an Asian-associated ancestry cluster reportedly showed fewer N-insertions in productive TCRs than the 666-donor mean, according to what a later analysis found.

Both 60 Vbeta primers and 13 Jbeta primers went into the PCR. TCRdb keeps only in-frame clones here, not all; method: immunoSEQ multiplex PCR. The sample contains about 170,000 clones, roughly 81% of which appear only once. Comments on this clone: Its antigen is as yet unknown.

Germline V gives CDR1 SGHTA, CDR2 FQGNSA. After removal of 4 bases from V and 4 bases from J, the junction contained 6 bases not matched to a gene. The CDR3 is 15 amino acids. This receptor was identified in a man aged 30 to 39 in good health and CMV-seropositive. V is TRBV7-2 and J is TRBJ2-7, with 11 bases lining up with TRBD2. The sample was PBMCs. The CDR3: CASSSSLAGGYEQYF. The CDR3 nucleotides read TGTGCCAGCAGCTCCTCTCTAGCGGGAGGTTACGAGCAGTACTTC.